A single sample gave rise to the 4 T cell receptor beta chains below, sequenced in a study of glioma-infiltrating T cells. The iRepertoire nested amplicon-rescue multiplex PCR amplified TCR alpha and beta CDR3s from RNA. TCRdb re-analysed the multiplex PCR reads in MiXCR, keeping a single row per CDR3 protein. This table holds under 150,000 distinct CDR3 sequences, 24% found once. Material: glioma tissue, nonneoplastic brain tissue, or PBMCs (not recorded which). These receptors originate from a human donor with low-grade glioma or glioblastoma, undergoing nonglioma brain surgery, or in good health (not recorded which).

This clonotype was seen a handful of times. V is TRBV29-1 and J is TRBJ1-2; TRBD1 is a possible D gene (6 bases). CDR1 and CDR2 from the germline V gene are SQVTM and ANQGSEA. The CDR3 contains 14 residues. The germline V and J ends were trimmed by 7 bases and 6 bases, with 21 bases remaining between them. CDR3 DNA: TGCAGCGCGGAGCGACAGGCATTAACTAATGGCTACACCTTC. It is translated as CSAERQALTNGYTF.

This sequence joins TRBV18 and TRBJ1-5; D possibly corresponds to TRBD1 (5 bases). The length of the CDR3 is 14 residues. Germline values: CDR1 KGHSH, CDR2 LQKENI. V dropped 6 bases and J dropped 4 bases, with 13 bases sitting between them. CDR3 amino acids: CASSLKGQNQPQHF. The CDR3 nucleotides are TGTGCCAGCTCCCTAAAGGGGCAGAATCAGCCCCAGCATTTT.

There are a few counts of this clonotype. This sequence joins TRBV19 and TRBJ1-2; no firm D call. Per the germline V gene, CDR1 is LNHDA and CDR2 is SQIVND (reference sequence). V lost 3 bases and J 7 bases, leaving 12 bases between the germline ends. The length of the CDR3 is 13 residues. Here the CDR3 reads CASSIGGWSGYTF. CDR3 DNA: TGTGCCAGTAGTATCGGAGGGTGGAGTGGCTACACCTTC.

This clonotype was found many times. The DNA for the CDR3 is TGTGCCAGCAGTCCTATGGGCAGGGGACGTGGCAATCAGCCCCAGCATTTT. Encoded protein: CASSPMGRGRGNQPQHF. The V call is TRBV27, the J call TRBJ1-5; weak D call: TRBD1 (6 bases). Trimming removed 5 bases at V and 2 bases at J, with 19 bases between. The CDR3 sequence is 17 residues long. Germline V gene sequence: CDR1 MNHEY, CDR2 SMNVEV (reference sequence).